These 11 T cell receptor beta chains share one sample of origin, sequenced in a study of T cell repertoires in cytomegalovirus infection. The antigens these receptors bind are not known. A single record per CDR3 protein comes from TCRdb applying MiXCR to the reads. The repertoire includes roughly 730,000 distinct CDR3 sequences, around a third of them detected once, and about 18% sits in the top ten. Material: cultured PBMCs, obtained from culture after CMV antigen stimulation. All receptors come from a human donor in good health (CMV status not recorded). Some clones in this sample may be carry-over from other donors' samples.

The chain uses TRBV6-1 and TRBJ1-1, with 7 bases lining up with TRBD1. Germline trimming cut 4 bases from V and 6 bases from J; bases unmatched to any gene: 8. Germline CDR1 reads MNHNS; CDR2 reads SASEGT. The CDR3 is 14 residues long. The CDR3: CASSAQGTASEAFF. CDR3 nucleotide sequence: TGTGCCAGCAGTGCACAGGGGACGGCCTCTGAAGCTTTCTTT.

V gene TRBV24-1 combines with J gene TRBJ2-7; no definite D call. CDR3 size: 16 residues. The germline CDR1 and CDR2 sequences are KGHDR and SFDVKD. Trimming left V 0 bases short and J 5 bases short, with 16 bases between. CDR3 loop: CATSDLPCGSYHEQYF. The CDR3 bases are TGTGCCACCAGTGATTTGCCGTGTGGCAGTTACCACGAGCAGTACTTC.

The rearrangement links TRBV6-1 to TRBJ2-7; possibly TRBD1 for D (5 bases). The CDR3 sequence is 13 residues long. Germline CDR1 is MNHNS and CDR2 is SASEGT. Trimming pared 7 bases from V and 2 bases from J, leaving 12 bases between. The CDR3 is CASKTGAAYEQYF. CDR3 sequence (DNA): TGTGCCAGCAAAACAGGAGCAGCCTACGAGCAGTACTTC.

The sample holds many counts of this clonotype. The chain recombines TRBV7-2 with TRBJ2-7; D is unclear. V was pared by 4 bases and J by 5 bases, with 12 bases between. Germline lookup yields CDR1 SGHTA and CDR2 FQGNSA. This CDR3 region has 13 residues. The CDR3 reads CASSSPTRDEQYF. CDR3 nucleotide sequence: TGTGCCAGCAGCTCGCCGACTCGGGACGAGCAGTACTTC.

In its sample, this clonotype was seen a few times. V is TRBV7-6 and J is TRBJ2-5; the match to TRBD2 covers 14 bases. After removal of 2 bases from V and 8 bases from J, the junction contained 10 bases not matched to a gene. The CDR3 has 17 amino acids. Germline V lookup: CDR1 SGHVS, CDR2 FNYEAQ. The CDR3 sequence is CASSLISGTSGRGTQYF. DNA for the CDR3: TGTGCCAGCAGCTTAATATCCGGGACTAGCGGGAGAGGTACCCAGTACTTC.

This clonotype has a handful of counts. This chain links TRBV6-2 or TRBV6-3 with TRBJ1-1; tentative D call: TRBD1 (5 bases). This CDR3 comprises 16 residues. V lost 2 bases and J 1 base, leaving 14 bases between the germline ends. The germline gives CDR1 MNHEY, CDR2 SVGEGT. CDR3 nucleotide sequence: TGTGCCAGCAGTTACCCCATATGGGGGACGAACACTGAAGCTTTCTTT. Amino acid sequence: CASSYPIWGTNTEAFF.

This clonotype appeared a few times. The chain has TRBV12-3 or TRBV12-4 and TRBJ2-4; no reliable D call. The CDR3 runs 16 residues. Trimming took 2 bases from V and 0 from J, leaving 11 bases between them. The CDR3 DNA is TGTGCCAGCAGTTTATTGGCAGGATTAGCCAAAAACATTCAGTACTTC. Protein product: CASSLLAGLAKNIQYF.

This clonotype was found many times. The rearrangement joins TRBV7-2 to TRBJ2-7; the match to TRBD2 covers 8 bases. Looked up from germline, CDR1 is SGHTA and CDR2 is FQGNSA. Losses at the gene ends were 5 bases for V and 0 bases for J; bases not matched to a gene: 12. The CDR3 spans 17 residues. CDR3 in DNA: TGTGCCAGCAGCCCCACAAGCGGGGGCCCTAGCTCCTACGAGCAGTACTTC. Translation gives CASSPTSGGPSSYEQYF.

This chain connects TRBV20-1 to TRBJ1-3; D possibly corresponds to TRBD1 (5 bases). The length of the CDR3 is 16 residues. Trimming removed 5 bases at V and 2 bases at J, with 19 bases between. CDR1 DFQATT and CDR2 SNEGSKA come from the germline V gene (reference sequence). CDR3 sequence (DNA): TGCAGTGCTCTATACCGGGACCCACTTACTGGAAACACCATATATTTT. Protein: CSALYRDPLTGNTIYF.

The gene calls are TRBV12-3 or TRBV12-4 and TRBJ2-3, with no clear D. Trimming took off 5 bases at V and 2 bases at J, with 14 bases between the two ends. The length of the CDR3 is 15 residues. CDR3 nucleotides: TGTGCCAGCAGTCTCTCCGGCAAGACCACAGATACGCAGTATTTT. Translating it yields CASSLSGKTTDTQYF.

This clonotype came up a few times. The rearrangement uses TRBV6-5 and TRBJ1-1; no reliable D call. The germline V and J ends were trimmed by 4 bases and 4 bases, with 7 bases remaining between them. This CDR3 is 12 amino acids long. Germline CDR1 MNHEY, CDR2 SVGAGI. The DNA of the CDR3 is TGTGCCAGCAGTTCAGTGGGCACTGAAGCTTTCTTT. Its translation is CASSSVGTEAFF.